Sequencing of this T cell receptor (beta chain) was carried out in a study of identical twins. This clonotype was seen only a few times. A single record per CDR3 protein comes from TCRdb applying MiXCR to the 5' RACE reads. This sample carries about 260,000 distinct CDR3 sequences, roughly 7% of them seen once, and the ten largest clones take 3.6%. Germline values: CDR1 SGHRS, CDR2 YFSETQ. Trimming stripped 6 bases from V and 3 bases from J, with 16 bases between. The CDR3 consists of 14 residues. The same sample was also studied in work on yellow fever vaccine responses in identical twins.

The receptor's source is a woman aged 18-29 years in good health. The chain joins TRBV5-1 to TRBJ2-7, with D perhaps TRBD1 or TRBD2 (6 bases each). The sample comprised memory (CD45RO+) T cells sorted from blood. CDR3 loop: CASNGGESLYEQYF. CDR3 DNA sequence: TGCGCCAGCAACGGGGGCGAGAGCCTCTACGAGCAGTACTTC.